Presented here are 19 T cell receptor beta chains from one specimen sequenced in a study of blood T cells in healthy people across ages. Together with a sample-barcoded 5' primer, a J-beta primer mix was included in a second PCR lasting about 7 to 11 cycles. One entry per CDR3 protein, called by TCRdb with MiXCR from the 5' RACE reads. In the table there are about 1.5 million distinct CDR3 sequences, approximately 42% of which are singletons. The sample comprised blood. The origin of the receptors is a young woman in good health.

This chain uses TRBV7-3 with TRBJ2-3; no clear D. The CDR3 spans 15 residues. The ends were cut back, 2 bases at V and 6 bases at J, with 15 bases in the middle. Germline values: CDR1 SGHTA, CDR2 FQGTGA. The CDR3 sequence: CASSLVGGRKDTQYF. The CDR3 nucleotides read TGTGCCAGCAGCTTAGTTGGTGGCAGAAAGGATACGCAGTATTTT.

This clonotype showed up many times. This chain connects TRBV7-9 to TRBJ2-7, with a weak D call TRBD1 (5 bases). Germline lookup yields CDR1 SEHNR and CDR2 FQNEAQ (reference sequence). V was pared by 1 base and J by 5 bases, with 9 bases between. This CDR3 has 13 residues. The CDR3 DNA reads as TGTGCCAGCAGCTTAGTGTCAGGGAACGAGCAGTACTTC. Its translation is CASSLVSGNEQYF. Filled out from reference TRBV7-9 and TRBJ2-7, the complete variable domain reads DTGVSQNPRHKITKRGQNVTFRCDPISEHNRLYWYRQTLGQGPEFLTYFQNEAQLEKSRLLSDRFSAERPKGSFSTLEIQRTEQGDSAMYLCASSLVSGNEQYFGPGTRLTVT.

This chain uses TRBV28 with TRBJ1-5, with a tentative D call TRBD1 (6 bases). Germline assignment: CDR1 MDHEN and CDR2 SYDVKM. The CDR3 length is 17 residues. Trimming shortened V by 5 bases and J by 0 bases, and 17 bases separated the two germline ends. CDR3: CASSRQEASYSNQPQHF. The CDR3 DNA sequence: TGTGCCAGCAGTCGACAGGAGGCTAGCTATAGCAATCAGCCCCAGCATTTT.

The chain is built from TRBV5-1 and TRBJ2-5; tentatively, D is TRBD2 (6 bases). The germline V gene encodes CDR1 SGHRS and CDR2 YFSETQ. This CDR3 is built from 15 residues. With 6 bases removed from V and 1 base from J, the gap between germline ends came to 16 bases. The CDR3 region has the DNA TGCGCCAGCATGGACGGGAGCGGGTCCCAAGAGACCCAGTACTTC. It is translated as CASMDGSGSQETQYF.

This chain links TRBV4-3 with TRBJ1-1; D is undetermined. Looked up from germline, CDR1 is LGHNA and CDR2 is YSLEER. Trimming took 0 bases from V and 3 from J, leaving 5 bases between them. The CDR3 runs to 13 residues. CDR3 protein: CASSQDSHTEAFF. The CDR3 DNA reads TGCGCCAGCAGCCAAGACAGCCACACTGAAGCTTTCTTT.

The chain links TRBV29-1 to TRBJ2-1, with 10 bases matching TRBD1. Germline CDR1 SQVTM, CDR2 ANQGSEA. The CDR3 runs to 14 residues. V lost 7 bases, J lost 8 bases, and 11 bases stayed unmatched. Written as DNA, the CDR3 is TGCAGCGGAGCTCCCGGGACAGGGGCCGATGAGCAGTTCTTC. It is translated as CSGAPGTGADEQFF.

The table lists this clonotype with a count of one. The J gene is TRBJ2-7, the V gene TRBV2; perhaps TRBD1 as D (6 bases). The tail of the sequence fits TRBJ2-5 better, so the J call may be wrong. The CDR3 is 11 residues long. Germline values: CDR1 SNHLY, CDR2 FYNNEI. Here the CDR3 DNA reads TGTGCCAGCACAGGGGTGGAGACCCAGTACTTC. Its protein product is CASTGVETQYF.

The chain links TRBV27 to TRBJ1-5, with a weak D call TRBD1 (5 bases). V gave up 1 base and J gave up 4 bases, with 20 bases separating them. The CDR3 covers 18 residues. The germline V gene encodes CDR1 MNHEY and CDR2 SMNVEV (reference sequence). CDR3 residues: CASSLFGGGREANQPQHF. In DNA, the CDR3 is TGTGCCAGCAGTTTATTTGGGGGAGGTAGAGAGGCAAATCAGCCCCAGCATTTT.

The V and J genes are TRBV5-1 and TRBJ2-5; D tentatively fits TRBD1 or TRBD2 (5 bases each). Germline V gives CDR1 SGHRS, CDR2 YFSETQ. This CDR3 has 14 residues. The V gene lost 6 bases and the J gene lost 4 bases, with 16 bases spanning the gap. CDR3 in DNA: TGCGCCAGCAACCGGGACCCTTCCCCAGAGACCCAGTACTTC. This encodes CASNRDPSPETQYF.

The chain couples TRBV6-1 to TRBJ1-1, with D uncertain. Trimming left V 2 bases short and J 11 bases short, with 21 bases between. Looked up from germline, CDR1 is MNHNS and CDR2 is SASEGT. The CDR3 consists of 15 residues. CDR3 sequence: CASSEHPGLTADAFF. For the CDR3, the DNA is TGTGCCAGCAGTGAACACCCCGGGCTCACAGCGGACGCTTTCTTT.

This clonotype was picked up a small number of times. The CDR3 protein is CSASAGTTSYEQYF. The CDR3 nucleotides read TGCAGTGCTAGTGCGGGGACTACCTCCTACGAGCAGTACTTC. J is TRBJ2-7 and V is TRBV20-1; the match to TRBD2 covers 7 bases. Germline CDR1 DFQATT, CDR2 SNEGSKA (reference sequence). V was clipped by 3 bases and J by 0 bases; unmatched bases: 5. The length of the CDR3 is 14 residues.

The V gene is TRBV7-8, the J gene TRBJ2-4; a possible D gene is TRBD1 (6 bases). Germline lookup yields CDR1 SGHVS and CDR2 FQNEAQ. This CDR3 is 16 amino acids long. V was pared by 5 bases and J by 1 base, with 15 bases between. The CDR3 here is CASSPKRQGAKNIQYF. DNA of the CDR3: TGTGCCAGCAGCCCCAAGCGGCAGGGGGCCAAAAACATTCAGTACTTC. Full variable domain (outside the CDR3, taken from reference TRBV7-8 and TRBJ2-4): GAGVSQSPRYKVAKRGQDVALRCDPISGHVSLFWYQQALGQGPEFLTYFQNEAQLDKSGLPSDRFFAERPEGSVSTLKIQRTQQEDSAVYLCASSPKRQGAKNIQYFGAGTRLSVL.

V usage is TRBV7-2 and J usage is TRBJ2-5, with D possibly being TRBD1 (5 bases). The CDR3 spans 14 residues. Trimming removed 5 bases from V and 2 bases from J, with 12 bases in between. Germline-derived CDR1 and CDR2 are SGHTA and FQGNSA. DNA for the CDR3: TGTGCCAGCAGCCCGGTAACAGGACAAGAGACCCAGTACTTC. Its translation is CASSPVTGQETQYF.

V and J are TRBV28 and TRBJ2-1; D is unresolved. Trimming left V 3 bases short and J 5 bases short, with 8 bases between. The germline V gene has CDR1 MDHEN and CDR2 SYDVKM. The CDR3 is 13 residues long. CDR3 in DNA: TGTGCCAGCAGTTTTCGGCCAAACAATGAGCAGTTCTTC. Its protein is CASSFRPNNEQFF.

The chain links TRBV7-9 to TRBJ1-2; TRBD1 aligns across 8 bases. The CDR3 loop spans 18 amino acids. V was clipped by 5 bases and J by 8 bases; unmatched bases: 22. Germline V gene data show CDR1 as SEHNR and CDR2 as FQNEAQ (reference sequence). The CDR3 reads CASSPTPYAGGGIDGYTF. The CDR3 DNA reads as TGTGCCAGCAGCCCCACCCCCTATGCAGGGGGCGGAATTGACGGCTACACCTTC.

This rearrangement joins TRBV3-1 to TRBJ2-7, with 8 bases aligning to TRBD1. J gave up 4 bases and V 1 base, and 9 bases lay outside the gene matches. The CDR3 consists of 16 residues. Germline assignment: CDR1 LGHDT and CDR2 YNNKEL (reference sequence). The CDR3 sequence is CASSQAGTGISYEQYF. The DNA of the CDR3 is TGTGCCAGCAGCCAAGCGGGGACAGGAATCTCTTACGAGCAGTACTTC.

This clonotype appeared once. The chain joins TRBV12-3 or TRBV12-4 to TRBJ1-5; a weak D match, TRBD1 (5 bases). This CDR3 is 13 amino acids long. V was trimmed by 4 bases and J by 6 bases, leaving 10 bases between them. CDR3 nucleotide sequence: TGTGCCAGCAGTTCCGGGGGATCTCAGCCCCAGCATTTT. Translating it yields CASSSGGSQPQHF.

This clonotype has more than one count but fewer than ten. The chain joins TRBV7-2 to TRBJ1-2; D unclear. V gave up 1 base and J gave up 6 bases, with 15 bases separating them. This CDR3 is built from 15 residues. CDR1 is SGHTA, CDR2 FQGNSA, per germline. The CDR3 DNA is TGTGCCAGCAGCTTAGTATCTTTACATTCGGATGGCTACACCTTC. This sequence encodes CASSLVSLHSDGYTF.

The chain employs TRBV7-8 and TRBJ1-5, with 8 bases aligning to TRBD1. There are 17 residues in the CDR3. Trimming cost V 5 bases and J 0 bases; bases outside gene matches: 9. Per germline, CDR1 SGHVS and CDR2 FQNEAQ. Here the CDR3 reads CASSITGGQYSNQPQHF. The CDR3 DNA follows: TGTGCCAGCAGCATCACAGGGGGACAGTATAGCAATCAGCCCCAGCATTTT.